This T cell receptor (beta chain) was sequenced during a study of Ad26.COV2.S vaccination and SARS-CoV-2 variants (dated by TCRdb to the early 2020s). General notes on the study: TCRbeta repertoire sequencing served as the tool for gauging how specific and how broad the SARS-CoV-2-reactive T cell receptors were following Ad26.COV2.S vaccination. The TCR-sequenced set comprised approximately 30 samples: roughly 19 Ad26.COV2.S vaccine recipients, 5 placebo recipients and 8 SARS-CoV-2 convalescent individuals.

Overall study results and their limits: Substantial breadth of spike-specific CD8+ and CD4+ T cell responses was reported after vaccination. The authors noted that total T cell responses may have been underestimated by the TCR breadth and depth analyses. Comparable non-spike TCR breadth was observed between vaccine and placebo recipients, consistent with only spike being contained in the vaccine. Higher spike-specific TCR breadth was observed in Ad26.COV2.S recipients than in placebo recipients (P = 0.0014).

V was cut back by 1 base and J by 0 bases, leaving a gap of 4 bases between them. Reading the germline V gene gives CDR1 LGHNT and CDR2 FRNRAP. The CDR3, cysteine through phenylalanine, is 14 amino acids long. CDR3 DNA is the only sequence kept; it has 42 bases, read in frame from the first base. Explained via the paper, the time point label denotes: individuals recovered from natural SARS-CoV-2 infection. In the case of this clone: Its antigen specificity is not known. No much larger clone is present one base from it, and per-base qualities are unavailable.

The immunoSEQ Assay was used to sequence TCRbeta CDR3 regions. After extraction, genomic DNA underwent amplification by bias-controlled multiplex PCR, followed by high-throughput sequencing. The paper's data handling went like this. Collapsing and filtering of sequences were performed to quantify the absolute abundance of each unique TCRbeta CDR3 region. T cell fraction was estimated by normalizing TCRbeta template counts to usable DNA, which was measured by amplifying reference genes present in all nucleated cells. Repertoire TCRs were annotated as SARS-CoV-2-specific by exact matching of V gene, CDR3 amino acid sequence and J gene to a known reactive TCR set. The reference SARS-CoV-2 TCR set came from MIRA and was filtered for enrichment in COVID-19-positive ImmuneCODE repertoires, removing public or cross-reactive TCRs. Drawing on the MIRA antigens, annotated TCRs were analysed further at the level of specific ORF or position within ORF. Breadth was defined as annotated unique rearrangements over total unique productive rearrangements; depth was the summed frequency of those rearrangements. Two-sided Wilcoxon rank-sum tests were applied when comparing TCR breadth between groups. TCRdb's version of the immuneACCESS table is confined to in-frame rearrangements and falls short of the full clone set. An unresolved V gene accounts for under half of the shortfall where checked; the remainder is of unknown origin. V, J and clone size were drawn from that table, and D and trimming were deduced from the DNA. The sample table records around 94,000 clones; 60% to 85% of these occur just once. Around 15% of the sample is taken by the ten largest.

This specimen was peripheral blood, taken after recovery from COVID-19. The TCR sequence derives from a human donor who had recovered from COVID-19. The rearranged segments are TRBV12-5 and TRBJ1-3; a confident D gene designation cannot be given. The CDR3 loop reads CASGLGSSGNTIYF. The DNA reads TGTGCTAGTGGTTTGGGGAGCTCTGGAAACACCATATATTTT. The reference TRBV12-5 and TRBJ1-3 proteins fill in what lies around the CDR3, so the full variable domain reads DARVTQTPRHKVTEMGQEVTMRCQPILGHNTVFWYRQTMMQGLELLAYFRNRAPLDDSGMPKDRFSAEMPDATLATLKIQPSEPRDSAVYFCASGLGSSGNTIYFGEGSWLTVV.